The entry that follows covers one TCR beta chain sequence. This record belongs to a study of T cell changes during pregnancy in multiple sclerosis. Assay used: immunoSEQ multiplex PCR; TCRdb lists only in-frame clones, some missing. The sample lists approximately 100,000 clones; approximately 91% were seen once. The receptor's source is a female donor with multiple sclerosis, enrolled in a pregnancy study. The sequencing used peripheral blood, collected after pregnancy.

CDR3 sequence reads: CSVGLAVQETQYF. In DNA, the CDR3 is TGCAGCGTTGGCCTAGCGGTACAAGAGACCCAGTACTTC. The chain is built from TRBV29-1 and TRBJ2-5; 7 bases are shared with TRBD2. CDR1 is SQVTM, CDR2 ANQGSEA, per germline. This CDR3 contains 13 residues. J lost 2 bases, V lost 4 bases, and 4 bases had no gene match.